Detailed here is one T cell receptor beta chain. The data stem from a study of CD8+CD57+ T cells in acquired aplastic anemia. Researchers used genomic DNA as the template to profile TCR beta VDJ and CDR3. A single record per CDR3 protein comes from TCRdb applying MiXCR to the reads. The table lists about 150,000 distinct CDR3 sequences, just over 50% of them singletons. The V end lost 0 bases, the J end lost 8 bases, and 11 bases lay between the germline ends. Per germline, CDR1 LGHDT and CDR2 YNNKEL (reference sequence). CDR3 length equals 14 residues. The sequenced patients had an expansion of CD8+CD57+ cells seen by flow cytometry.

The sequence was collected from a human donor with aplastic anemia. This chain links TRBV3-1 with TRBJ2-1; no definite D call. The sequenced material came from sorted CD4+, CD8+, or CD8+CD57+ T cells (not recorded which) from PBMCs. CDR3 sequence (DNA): TGTGCCAGCAGCCAAGATCCCCGACGGGATGAGCAGTTCTTC. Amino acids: CASSQDPRRDEQFF.